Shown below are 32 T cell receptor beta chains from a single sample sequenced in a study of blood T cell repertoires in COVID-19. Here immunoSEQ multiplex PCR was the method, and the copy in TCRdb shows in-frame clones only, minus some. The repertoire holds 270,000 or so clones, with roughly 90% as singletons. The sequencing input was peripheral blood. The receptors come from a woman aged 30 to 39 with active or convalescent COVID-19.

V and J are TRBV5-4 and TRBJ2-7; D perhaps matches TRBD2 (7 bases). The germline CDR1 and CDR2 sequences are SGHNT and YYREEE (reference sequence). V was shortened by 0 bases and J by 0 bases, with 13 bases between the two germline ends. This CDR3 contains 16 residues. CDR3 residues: CASSLGGGLFSYEQYF. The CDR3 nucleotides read TGTGCCAGCAGCTTGGGCGGGGGCCTTTTCTCCTACGAGCAGTACTTC.

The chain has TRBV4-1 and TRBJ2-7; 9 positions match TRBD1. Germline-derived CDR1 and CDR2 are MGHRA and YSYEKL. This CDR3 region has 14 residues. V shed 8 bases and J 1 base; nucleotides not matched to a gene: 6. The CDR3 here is CASGLTGGSYEQYF. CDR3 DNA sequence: TGCGCCAGCGGGTTGACAGGGGGATCCTACGAGCAGTACTTC.

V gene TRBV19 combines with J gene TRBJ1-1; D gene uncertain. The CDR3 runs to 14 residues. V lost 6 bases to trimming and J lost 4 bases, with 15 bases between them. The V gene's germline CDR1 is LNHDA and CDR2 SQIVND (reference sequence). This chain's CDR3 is CASSTPEGGTEAFF. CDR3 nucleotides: TGTGCCAGTAGCACCCCGGAGGGTGGCACTGAAGCTTTCTTT.

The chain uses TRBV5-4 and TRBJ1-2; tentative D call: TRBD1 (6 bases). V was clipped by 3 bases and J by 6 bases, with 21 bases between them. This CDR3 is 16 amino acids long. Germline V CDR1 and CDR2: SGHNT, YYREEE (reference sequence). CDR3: CASSWAVGGPRDGYTF. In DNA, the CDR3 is TGTGCCAGCAGCTGGGCGGTGGGGGGGCCCAGGGATGGCTACACCTTC.

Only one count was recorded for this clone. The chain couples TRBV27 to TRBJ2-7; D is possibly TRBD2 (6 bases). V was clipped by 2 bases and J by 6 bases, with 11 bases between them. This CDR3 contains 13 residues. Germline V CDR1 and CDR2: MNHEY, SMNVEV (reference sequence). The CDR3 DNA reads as TGTGCCAGCAGTTTAAGTTTGGGGGGCGAGCAGTACTTC. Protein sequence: CASSLSLGGEQYF.

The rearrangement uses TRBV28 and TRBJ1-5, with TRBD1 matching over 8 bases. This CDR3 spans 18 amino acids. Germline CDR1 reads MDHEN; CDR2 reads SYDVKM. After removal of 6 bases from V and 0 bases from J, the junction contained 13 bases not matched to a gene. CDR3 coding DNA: TGTGCCAGCAGCCCTGATCCCAGGGGGCTAGTTAGCAATCAGCCCCAGCATTTT. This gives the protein CASSPDPRGLVSNQPQHF. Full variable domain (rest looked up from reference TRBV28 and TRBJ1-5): DVKVTQSSRYLVKRTGEKVFLECVQDMDHENMFWYRQDPGLGLRLIYFSYDVKMKEKGDIPEGYSVSREKKERFSLILESASTNQTSMYLCASSPDPRGLVSNQPQHFGDGTRLSIL.

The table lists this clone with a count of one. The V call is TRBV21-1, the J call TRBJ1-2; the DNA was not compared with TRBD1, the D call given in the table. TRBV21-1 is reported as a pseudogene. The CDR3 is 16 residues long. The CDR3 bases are TGTGCCAGCAGCCCCATCGCACAGGGATACCTTTATGGCTACACCTTC. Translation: CASSPIAQGYLYGYTF.

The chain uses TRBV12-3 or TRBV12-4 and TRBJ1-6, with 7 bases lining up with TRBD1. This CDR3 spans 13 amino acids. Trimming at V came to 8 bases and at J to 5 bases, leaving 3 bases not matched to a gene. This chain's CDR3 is CASRDSNNSPLHF. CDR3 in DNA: TGTGCCAGCCGGGACAGTAATAATTCACCCCTCCACTTT.

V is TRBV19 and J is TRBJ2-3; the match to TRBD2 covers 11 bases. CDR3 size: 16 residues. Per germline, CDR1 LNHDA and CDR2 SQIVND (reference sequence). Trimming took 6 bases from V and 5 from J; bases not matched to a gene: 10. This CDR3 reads CASSTISGGAVDTQYF. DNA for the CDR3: TGTGCCAGTAGCACGATTAGCGGGGGGGCCGTAGATACGCAGTATTTT.

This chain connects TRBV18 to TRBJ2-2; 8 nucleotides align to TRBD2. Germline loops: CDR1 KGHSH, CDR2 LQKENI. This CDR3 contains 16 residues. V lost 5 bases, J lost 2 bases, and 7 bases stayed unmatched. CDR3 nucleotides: TGTGCCAGCTCAACCACTAGCGGCACCAACACCGGGGAGCTGTTTTTT. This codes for CASSTTSGTNTGELFF. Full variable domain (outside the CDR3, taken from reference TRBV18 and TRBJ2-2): NAGVMQNPRHLVRRRGQEARLRCSPMKGHSHVYWYRQLPEEGLKFMVYLQKENIIDESGMPKERFSAEFPKEGPSILRIQQVVRGDSAAYFCASSTTSGTNTGELFFGEGSRLTVL.

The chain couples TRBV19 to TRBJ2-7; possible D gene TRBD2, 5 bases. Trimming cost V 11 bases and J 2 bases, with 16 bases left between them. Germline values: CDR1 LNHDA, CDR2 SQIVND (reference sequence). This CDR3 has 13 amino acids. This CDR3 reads CARTRDPTYEQYF. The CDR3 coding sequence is TGTGCCCGCACCCGGGATCCCACCTACGAGCAGTACTTC. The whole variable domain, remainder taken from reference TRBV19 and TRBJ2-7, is DGGITQSPKYLFRKEGQNVTLSCEQNLNHDAMYWYRQDPGQGLRLIYYSQIVNDFQKGDIAEGYSVSREKKESFPLTVTSAQKNPTAFYLCARTRDPTYEQYFGPGTRLTVT.

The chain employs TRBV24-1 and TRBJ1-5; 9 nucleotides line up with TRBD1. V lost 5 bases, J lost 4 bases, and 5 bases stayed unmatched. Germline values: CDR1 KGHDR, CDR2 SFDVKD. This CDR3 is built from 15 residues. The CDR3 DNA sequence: TGTGCCACCAGTGGAAAGGACAGGGGAAATCAGCCCCAGCATTTT. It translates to CATSGKDRGNQPQHF.

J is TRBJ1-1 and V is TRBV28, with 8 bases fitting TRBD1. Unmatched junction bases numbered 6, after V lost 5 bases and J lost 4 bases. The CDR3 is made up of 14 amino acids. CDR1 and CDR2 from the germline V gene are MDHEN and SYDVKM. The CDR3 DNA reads TGTGCCAGCAGTCTGTCACAGGGGGGCACTGAAGCTTTCTTT. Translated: CASSLSQGGTEAFF.

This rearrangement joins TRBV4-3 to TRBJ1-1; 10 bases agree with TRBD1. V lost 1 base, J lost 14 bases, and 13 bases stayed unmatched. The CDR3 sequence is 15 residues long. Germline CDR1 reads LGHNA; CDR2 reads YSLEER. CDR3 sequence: CASSQGGTGANTAFF. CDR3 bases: TGCGCCAGCAGCCAAGGCGGGACAGGGGCCAATACCGCATTCTTT.

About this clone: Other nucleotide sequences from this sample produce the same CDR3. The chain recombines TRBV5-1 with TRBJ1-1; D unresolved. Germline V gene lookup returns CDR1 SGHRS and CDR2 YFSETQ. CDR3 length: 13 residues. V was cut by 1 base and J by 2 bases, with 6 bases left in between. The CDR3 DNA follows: TGCGCCAGCAGCTTGAACAGAAACACTGAAGCTTTCTTT. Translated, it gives CASSLNRNTEAFF.

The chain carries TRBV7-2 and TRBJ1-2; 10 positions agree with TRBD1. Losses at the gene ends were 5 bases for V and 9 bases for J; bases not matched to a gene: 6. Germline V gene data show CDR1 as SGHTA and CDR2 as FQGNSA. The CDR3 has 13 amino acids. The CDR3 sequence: CASSGDRGLRYTF. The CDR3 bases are TGTGCCAGCAGCGGCGACAGGGGGCTCCGCTACACCTTC.

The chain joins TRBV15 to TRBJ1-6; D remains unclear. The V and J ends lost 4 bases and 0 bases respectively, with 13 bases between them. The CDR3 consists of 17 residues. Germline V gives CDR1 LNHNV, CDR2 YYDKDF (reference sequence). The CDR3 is CATSILSTISYNSPLHF. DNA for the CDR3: TGTGCCACCAGCATTTTGAGCACTATCTCCTATAATTCACCCCTCCACTTT.

CDR3 nucleotide sequence: TGTGCCAGCAAGGTTAGGGGTGTCTTAGGGTCCTACGAGCAGTACTTC. Protein sequence: CASKVRGVLGSYEQYF. This chain connects TRBV5-8 to TRBJ2-7; D is possibly TRBD1 (5 bases). Germline CDR1 is SGHTS and CDR2 is YDEGEE. Deletions cut 6 bases from V and 1 base from J, with 20 bases between. The CDR3 contains 16 residues.

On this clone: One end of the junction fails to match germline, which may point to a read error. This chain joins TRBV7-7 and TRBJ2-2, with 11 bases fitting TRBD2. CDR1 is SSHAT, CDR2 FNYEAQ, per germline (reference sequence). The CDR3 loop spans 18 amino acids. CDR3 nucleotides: TGTGCTAGCAGCTTAGTGCTAGCGGGGGGCATGAACACCGGGGAGCTGTTTTTT. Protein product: CASSLVLAGGMNTGELFF. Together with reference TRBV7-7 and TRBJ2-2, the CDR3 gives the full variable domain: GAGVSQSPRYKVTKRGQDVTLRCDPISSHATLYWYQQALGQGPEFLTYFNYEAQPDKSGLPSDRFSAERPEGSISTLTIQRTEQRDSAMYRCASSLVLAGGMNTGELFFGEGSRLTVL.

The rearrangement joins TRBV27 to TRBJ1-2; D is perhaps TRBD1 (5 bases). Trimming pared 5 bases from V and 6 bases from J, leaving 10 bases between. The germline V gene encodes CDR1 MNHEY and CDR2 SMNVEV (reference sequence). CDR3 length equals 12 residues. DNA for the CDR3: TGTGCCAGCAGTATATACAGGAATGGCTACACCTTC. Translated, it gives CASSIYRNGYTF.

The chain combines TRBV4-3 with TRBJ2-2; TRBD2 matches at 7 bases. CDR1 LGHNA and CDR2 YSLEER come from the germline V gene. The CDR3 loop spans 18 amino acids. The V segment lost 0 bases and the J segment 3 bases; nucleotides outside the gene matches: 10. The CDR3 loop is CASSQDLLAGVHTGELFF. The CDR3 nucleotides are TGCGCCAGCAGCCAAGATCTGCTCGCGGGGGTTCACACCGGGGAGCTGTTTTTT.

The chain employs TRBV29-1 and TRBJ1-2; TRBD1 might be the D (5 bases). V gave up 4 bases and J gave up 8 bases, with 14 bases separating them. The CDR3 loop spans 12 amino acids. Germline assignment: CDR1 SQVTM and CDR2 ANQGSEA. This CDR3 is CSVGSRVEGYTF. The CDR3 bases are TGCAGCGTTGGTTCCAGGGTGGAAGGCTACACCTTC.

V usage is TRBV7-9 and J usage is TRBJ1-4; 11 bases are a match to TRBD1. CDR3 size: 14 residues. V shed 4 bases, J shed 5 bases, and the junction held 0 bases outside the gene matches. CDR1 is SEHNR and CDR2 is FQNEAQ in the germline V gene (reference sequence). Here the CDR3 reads CASSWDRGNEKLFF. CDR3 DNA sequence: TGTGCCAGCAGCTGGGACAGGGGGAATGAAAAACTGTTTTTT.

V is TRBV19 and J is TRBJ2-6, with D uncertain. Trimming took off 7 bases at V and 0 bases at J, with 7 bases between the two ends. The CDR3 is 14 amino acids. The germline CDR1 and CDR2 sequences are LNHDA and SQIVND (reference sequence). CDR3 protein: CASNGFSGANVLTF. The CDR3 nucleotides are TGTGCCAGTAACGGGTTCTCTGGGGCCAACGTCCTGACTTTC.

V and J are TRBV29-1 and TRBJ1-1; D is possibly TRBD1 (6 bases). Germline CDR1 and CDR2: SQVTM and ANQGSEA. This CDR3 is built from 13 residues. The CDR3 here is CNARTDMNTEAFF. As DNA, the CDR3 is TGCAACGCTCGGACAGACATGAACACTGAAGCTTTCTTT.

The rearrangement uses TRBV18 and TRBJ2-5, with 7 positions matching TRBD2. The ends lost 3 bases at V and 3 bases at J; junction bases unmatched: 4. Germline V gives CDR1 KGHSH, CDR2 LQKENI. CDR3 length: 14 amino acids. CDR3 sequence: CASSPSGTKETQYF. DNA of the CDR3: TGTGCCAGCTCACCCTCCGGGACTAAAGAGACCCAGTACTTC.

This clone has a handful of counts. CDR3 nucleotide sequence: TGTGCCAGCAGCCGTGGGGCGGTGCAAGGGAACTATGGCTACACCTTC. As protein: CASSRGAVQGNYGYTF. V is TRBV7-6 and J is TRBJ1-2, with a weak D call TRBD1 (5 bases). V was trimmed by 5 bases and J by 2 bases, leaving 18 bases between them. CDR3 length equals 16 residues. Germline V gene sequence: CDR1 SGHVS, CDR2 FNYEAQ.

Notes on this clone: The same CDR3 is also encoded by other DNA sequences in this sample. The CDR3 sequence: CASSPGQGYGYGYTF. The CDR3 nucleotides are TGTGCCAGTAGTCCGGGACAGGGTTATGGTTATGGCTACACCTTC. The rearrangement joins TRBV19 to TRBJ1-2, with TRBD1 matching over 9 bases. Germline V gene data show CDR1 as LNHDA and CDR2 as SQIVND (reference sequence). With V trimmed by 5 bases and J by 5 bases, 9 bases remained unmatched. CDR3 length equals 15 residues.

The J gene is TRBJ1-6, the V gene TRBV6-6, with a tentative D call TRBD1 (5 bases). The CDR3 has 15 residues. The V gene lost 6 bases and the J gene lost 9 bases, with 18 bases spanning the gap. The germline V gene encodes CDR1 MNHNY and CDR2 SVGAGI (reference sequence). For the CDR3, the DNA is TGTGCCAGCAGGGACGGGGGAAGGGAAATTTCACCCCTCCACTTT. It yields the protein CASRDGGREISPLHF.

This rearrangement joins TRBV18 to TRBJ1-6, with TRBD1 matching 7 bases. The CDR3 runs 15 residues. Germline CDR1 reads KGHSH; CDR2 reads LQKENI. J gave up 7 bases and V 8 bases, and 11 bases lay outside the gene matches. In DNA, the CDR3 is TGTGCCAGCCCCCTTCGAGGGACAGCCAATTCACCCCTCCACTTT. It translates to CASPLRGTANSPLHF.

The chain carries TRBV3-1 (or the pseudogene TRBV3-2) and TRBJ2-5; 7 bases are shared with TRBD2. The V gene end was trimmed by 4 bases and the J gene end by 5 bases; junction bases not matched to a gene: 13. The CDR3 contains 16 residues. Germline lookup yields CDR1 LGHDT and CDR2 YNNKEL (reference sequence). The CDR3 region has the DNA TGTGCCAGCAGCCGCCAGAGGGGCGGGGGTCAGGAGACCCAGTACTTC. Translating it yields CASSRQRGGGQETQYF.

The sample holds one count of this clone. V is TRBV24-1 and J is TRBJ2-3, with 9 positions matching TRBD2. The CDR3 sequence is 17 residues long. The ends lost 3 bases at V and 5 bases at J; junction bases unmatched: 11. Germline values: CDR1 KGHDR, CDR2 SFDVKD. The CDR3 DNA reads TGTGCCACCAGTGATCCCCCAAAAGCGGGGGGTGGAGATACGCAGTATTTT. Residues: CATSDPPKAGGGDTQYF.